Listed below are T cell receptor beta chains from one sample, sequenced in a study of identical twins. TCRdb redid the calling of the 5' RACE reads with MiXCR, one entry per CDR3 protein. The sample lists some 630,000 distinct CDR3 sequences; about 7.6% were seen once. These data were also filed under a second study, of yellow fever vaccine responses in identical twins.

Source material: PBMCs. These receptors were taken from a woman aged 18-29 years in good health. Both conserved end residues are part of each CDR3. The D gene is left open where the match is weak. Size tells how often a clone was seen (once, few, many) or the class of an expanded clone, and some rows leave it out.

j_call clone_size cdr3_length v_call d_call cdr3_nt cdr3_aa
TRBJ1-6 - 14 TRBV4-1 - TGCACCAGCAGCTCCCGGACTGGTAATTCACCCCTCCACTTT CTSSSRTGNSPLHF
TRBJ2-4 few 14 TRBV20-1 - TGCAGTGCTAGAGATGGGGGGCAGGGGTCCATTCAGTACTTC CSARDGGQGSIQYF
TRBJ2-3 - 17 TRBV12-3/TRBV12-4 TRBD2 TGTGCCTTCAGTTTAAAAAGGCTAGCGGGGGCCACAGATACGCAGTATTTT CAFSLKRLAGATDTQYF
TRBJ2-3 many 14 TRBV9 - TGTGCCAGCAACGGAGGAACTAGCACAGATACGCAGTATTTT CASNGGTSTDTQYF
TRBJ2-2 - 16 TRBV7-6 TRBD2 TGTGCCAGCAGCCAGCCTAGCGGGGTAACCACCGGGGAGCTGTTTTTT CASSQPSGVTTGELFF
TRBJ2-1 many 15 TRBV3-1 - TGTGCCAGCAGCCAAGGCCAGGGGGGGTACAATGAGCAGTTCTTC CASSQGQGGYNEQFF
TRBJ2-6 - 18 TRBV18 - TGTGCCAGCTCATTTGGGGCCGGGAAAGGTACCGGGGCCAACGTCCTGACTTTC CASSFGAGKGTGANVLTF
TRBJ2-7 many 14 TRBV7-9 - TGTGCCAGCAGCTTATTTTCCAGTCCCTACGAGCAGTACTTC CASSLFSSPYEQYF
TRBJ2-1 - 13 TRBV2 - TGTGCCAGCAGTGGAAGGGACTCCAATGAGCAGTTCTTC CASSGRDSNEQFF
TRBJ1-6 many 13 TRBV12-3/TRBV12-4 - TGTGCCAGCAGTGGGATGTATAATTCACCCCTCCACTTT CASSGMYNSPLHF
TRBJ1-2 many 13 TRBV10-3 TRBD1 TGTGCCATCGAGGGGACAGGGGAAGTCGGCTACACCTTC CAIEGTGEVGYTF
TRBJ2-2 - 15 TRBV12-3/TRBV12-4 TRBD1 TGTGCCAGCAGTCCACAGGGGGCTGGAACCGGGGAGCTGTTTTTT CASSPQGAGTGELFF
TRBJ1-2 many 14 TRBV29-1 - TGCAGCGTTGAAGACCGGGGGAAGAGGTATGGCTACACCTTC CSVEDRGKRYGYTF
TRBJ2-5 many 14 TRBV7-9 - TGTGCCAGCAGCTTAAAGGCCAGTCAAGAGCCCCAGTACTTC CASSLKASQEPQYF
TRBJ2-6 few 17 TRBV6-5 TRBD1 TGTGCCAGCAGTTACTCAACACAGGGGGCTGGGGCCAACGTCCTGACTTTC CASSYSTQGAGANVLTF
TRBJ2-5 few 12 TRBV29-1 TRBD1 TGCAGCGTTGACAGGGGGCGAGAGACCCAGTACTTC CSVDRGRETQYF
TRBJ2-2 few 14 TRBV29-1 TRBD1 TGCAGCGTTGCGGGGCAGGGGGACACCGGGGAGCTGTTTTTT CSVAGQGDTGELFF
TRBJ2-5 - 13 TRBV28 - TGTGCCAGCACGACTAGGAGTCAAGAGACCCAGTACTTC CASTTRSQETQYF
TRBJ2-3 few 16 TRBV7-6 TRBD2 TGTGCCAGCAACAGAGGGCTAGCGGTGGGCACAGATACGCAGTATTTT CASNRGLAVGTDTQYF
TRBJ2-7 few 17 TRBV7-5 - - CISVSEASRRSSYEQYF
TRBJ1-1 many 12 TRBV12-3/TRBV12-4 - TGTGCCAGCAGTTTAGGTCCCACTGAAGCTTTCTTT CASSLGPTEAFF
TRBJ1-2 - 14 TRBV7-9 - TGTGCCAGCAGCTTAGGTGGGGGTTACTATGGCTACACCTTC CASSLGGGYYGYTF
TRBJ2-3 many 14 TRBV7-6 - TGTGCCAGCAGCTTCGGGACTAGCACAGATACGCAGTATTTT CASSFGTSTDTQYF
TRBJ2-2 many 16 TRBV5-1 TRBD2 TGTGCCAGCAGCCTAGCGGGAACGGCGAACACCGGGGAGCTGTTTTTT CASSLAGTANTGELFF
TRBJ1-1 - 13 TRBV10-1 - TGCGCCAGCAGTGATGGGGCTCCGGGAACAGCTTTCTTT CASSDGAPGTAFF
TRBJ2-1 - 13 TRBV29-1 - TGCAGCGCGAGACAGGACCCCTCCCATGAGCAGTTCTTC CSARQDPSHEQFF
TRBJ2-3 many 17 TRBV24-1 - TGTGCCACCAGTGATTTTAACCGGGGGTCATCCACAGATACGCAGTATTTT CATSDFNRGSSTDTQYF
TRBJ2-3 - 14 TRBV5-4 - TGTGCCAGCAGCTTAGTCCAGGGCTGGGATACGCAGTATTTT CASSLVQGWDTQYF
TRBJ2-3 few 13 TRBV11-3 TRBD2 TGTGCCAGCAGCTTAGAAGGGACTAGGCCGCAGTATTTT CASSLEGTRPQYF
TRBJ1-5 few 15 TRBV6-2/TRBV6-3 - TGTGCCAGCAGCAGCCGTGGGGCTGGCAATCAGCCCCAGCATTTT CASSSRGAGNQPQHF
TRBJ2-2 few 17 TRBV6-5 TRBD2 TGTGCCAGCAGTTACTCGATCAACGGGAGGGAAACCGGGGAGCTGTTTTTT CASSYSINGRETGELFF
TRBJ2-3 many 15 TRBV5-1 TRBD2 TGCGCCAGCAACCGCCTAGCGGCCATGGGAGATACGCAGTATTTT CASNRLAAMGDTQYF
TRBJ2-3 many 14 TRBV12-3/TRBV12-4 TRBD2 TGTGCCAGCAGCCTAGCGGGAGGGTCTTTCACGCAGTATTTT CASSLAGGSFTQYF
TRBJ2-2 many 16 TRBV7-6 TRBD1 TGTGCCAGCAGCTTAATTAAACAGGGGTGCACCGGGGAGCTGTTTTTT CASSLIKQGCTGELFF
TRBJ1-2 many 15 TRBV12-3/TRBV12-4 TRBD1 TGTGCCAGCAGTCGATCCCCGACAGGGTCCTATGGCTACACCTTC CASSRSPTGSYGYTF
TRBJ2-3 - 14 TRBV5-1 TRBD1 TGCGCCAGCAGCTCGGGACAGGGGCAAGATACGCAGTATTTT CASSSGQGQDTQYF
TRBJ2-2 few 13 TRBV15 TRBD2 TGTGCCGCGACTAGCGGGATTACCGGGGAGCTGTTTTTT CAATSGITGELFF
TRBJ2-7 - 17 TRBV10-3 TRBD2 TGTGCCATCAGTGAGTCCGGACTAGCGGGCGGGTCTCCCGAGCAGTACTTC CAISESGLAGGSPEQYF
TRBJ1-2 few 14 TRBV12-3/TRBV12-4 TRBD1 TGTGCCAGCAGTGTCCAGGGGGCAAACTATGGCTACACCTTC CASSVQGANYGYTF
TRBJ2-5 few 15 TRBV4-2 - TGTGCCAGCAGCCAGAGCGCTGACAGACAAGAGACCCAGTACTTC CASSQSADRQETQYF
TRBJ2-1 few 16 TRBV6-4 TRBD2 TGTGCCAGCAGTGACTCTAGAATACCGGGAGGTGGTGAGCAGTTCTTC CASSDSRIPGGGEQFF
TRBJ1-6 - 14 TRBV7-9 - TGTGCCAGCAGCTTGGACACCACTAATTCACCCCTCCACTTT CASSLDTTNSPLHF
TRBJ2-3 few 19 TRBV5-1 TRBD2 TGCGCCAGCAGCCGCCTCCCGATTCGGACTAGCGGAGTGGGAGATACGCAGTATTTT CASSRLPIRTSGVGDTQYF
TRBJ2-3 few 12 TRBV12-3/TRBV12-4 - TGTGCCAGCACCCAGGACAGACTCACGCAGTATTTT CASTQDRLTQYF
TRBJ2-4 few 16 TRBV7-9 TRBD2 TGTGCCAGCAGCGAGCTAGCGGGCAAAGCCAAAAACATTCAGTACTTC CASSELAGKAKNIQYF
TRBJ2-3 few 15 TRBV11-3 - TGTGCCAGCAGCTCAACGACAGGCTTAACAGATACGCAGTATTTT CASSSTTGLTDTQYF
TRBJ1-1 many 14 TRBV12-3/TRBV12-4 - TGTGCCAGCAGTTTAGGGGGGGCACACACTGAAGCTTTCTTT CASSLGGAHTEAFF
TRBJ1-3 many 13 TRBV9 - TGTGCCAGCAGCGTTACCCCTGGAAACACCATATATTTT CASSVTPGNTIYF
TRBJ1-6 few 15 TRBV25-1 - TGTGCCAGCAGTGAATTTGGGCAGGGATCTTCACCCCTCCACTTT CASSEFGQGSSPLHF
TRBJ1-2 few 14 TRBV11-2 TRBD1 TGTGCCAGCAGCGCACAGGGGGTGGGCTATGGCTACACCTTC CASSAQGVGYGYTF
TRBJ1-1 many 12 TRBV6-6 - TGTGCCAGCGGACGGTCGAACACTGAAGCTTTCTTT CASGRSNTEAFF
TRBJ1-6 many 15 TRBV12-3/TRBV12-4 - TGTGCCAGCAGTTTCAAAGGCTCCTATAATTCACCCCTCCACTTT CASSFKGSYNSPLHF
TRBJ2-2 few 17 TRBV29-1 TRBD2 TGCAGCGTTGAAAGGCCCCAACCGGGGGGTAACACCGGGGAGCTGTTTTTT CSVERPQPGGNTGELFF